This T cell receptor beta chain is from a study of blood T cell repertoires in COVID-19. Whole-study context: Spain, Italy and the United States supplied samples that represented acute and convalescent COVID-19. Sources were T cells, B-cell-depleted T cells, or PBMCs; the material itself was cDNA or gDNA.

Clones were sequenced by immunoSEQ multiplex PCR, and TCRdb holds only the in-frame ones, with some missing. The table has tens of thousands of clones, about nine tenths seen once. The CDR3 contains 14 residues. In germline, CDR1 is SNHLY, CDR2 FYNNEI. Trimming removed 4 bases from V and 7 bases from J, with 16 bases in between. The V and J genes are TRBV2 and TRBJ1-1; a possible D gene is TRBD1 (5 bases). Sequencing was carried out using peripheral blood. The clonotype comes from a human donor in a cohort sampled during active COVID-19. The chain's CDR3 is CASSGYVGAGEAFF. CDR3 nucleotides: TGTGCCAGCAGTGGGTACGTTGGGGCTGGTGAAGCTTTCTTT.